These T cell receptor beta chains were read from a single sample in a study of blood T cell repertoires in COVID-19. The data were produced by immunoSEQ multiplex PCR, yet TCRdb's version contains in-frame clones alone and is incomplete. The sample gives around 100,000 clones, around 86% of which show up once; approximately 4% is in the top ten. The sequenced material came from peripheral blood. The receptors here all came from a man aged 35 to 55 with acute or convalescent COVID-19. Each CDR3 is given with its conserved first and last residue. A D gene is named only where the DNA matches it firmly. A row's size may be missing; if present it is once, few, many or a size class.

j_gene: TRBJ2-3; abundance: .; v_gene: TRBV7-8; d_gene: .; len: 16; CDR3aa: CASSFPFGGIRDTQYF; CDR3nt: TGCGCCAGCAGCTTTCCTTTTGGAGGGATCAGAGATACGCAGTATTTT
j_gene: TRBJ2-7; abundance: .; v_gene: TRBV24-1; d_gene: TRBD1; len: 13; CDR3aa: CATSEGQGSEQYF; CDR3nt: TGTGCCACCAGTGAGGGACAGGGGAGCGAGCAGTACTTC
j_gene: TRBJ1-2; abundance: many; v_gene: TRBV27; d_gene: .; len: 15; CDR3aa: CASSPGSGGLDGYTF; CDR3nt: TGTGCCAGCAGTCCGGGATCGGGGGGGCTAGATGGCTACACCTTC
j_gene: TRBJ1-1; abundance: .; v_gene: TRBV5-1; d_gene: .; len: 12; CDR3aa: CASSGGALEAFF; CDR3nt: TGCGCCAGCAGTGGAGGGGCTCTTGAAGCTTTCTTT
j_gene: TRBJ2-1; abundance: .; v_gene: TRBV27; d_gene: TRBD2; len: 14; CDR3aa: CASSFLGLNNEQFF; CDR3nt: TGTGCCAGCAGTTTTCTGGGACTAAACAATGAGCAGTTCTTC
j_gene: TRBJ2-7; abundance: few; v_gene: TRBV2; d_gene: TRBD2; len: 17; CDR3aa: CASSKRTSGGSSYEQYF; CDR3nt: TGTGCCAGCAGCAAAAGGACTAGCGGGGGAAGCTCCTACGAGCAGTACTTC
j_gene: TRBJ2-7; abundance: .; v_gene: TRBV19; d_gene: TRBD1; len: 16; CDR3aa: CASSAPGQSLSYEQYF; CDR3nt: TGTGCCAGTAGTGCTCCGGGACAGAGTCTCTCCTACGAGCAGTACTTC
j_gene: TRBJ2-7; abundance: .; v_gene: TRBV5-8; d_gene: TRBD1; len: 14; CDR3aa: CASGSGQDSNEQYF; CDR3nt: TGTGCCAGCGGGTCGGGACAGGACTCCAACGAGCAGTACTTC
j_gene: TRBJ1-1; abundance: .; v_gene: TRBV29-1; d_gene: .; len: 13; CDR3aa: CSVRRGVNTEAFF; CDR3nt: TGCAGCGTCAGACGGGGGGTGAACACTGAAGCTTTCTTT
j_gene: TRBJ2-2; abundance: once; v_gene: TRBV4-2; d_gene: TRBD2; len: 17; CDR3aa: CASSQDSRRGVTGELFF; CDR3nt: TGTGCCAGCAGCCAAGATTCACGGCGGGGGGTTACCGGGGAGCTGTTTTTT
j_gene: TRBJ1-2; abundance: .; v_gene: TRBV6-5; d_gene: TRBD1; len: 14; CDR3aa: CASTGTGGRRGYTF; CDR3nt: TGTGCCAGCACTGGGACAGGGGGCCGGAGGGGCTACACCTTC
j_gene: TRBJ1-2; abundance: .; v_gene: TRBV18; d_gene: .; len: 13; CDR3aa: CASSPGLHYGYTF; CDR3nt: TGTGCCAGCTCACCGGGACTGCACTATGGCTACACCTTC
j_gene: TRBJ1-4; abundance: few; v_gene: TRBV9; d_gene: .; len: 15; CDR3aa: CASSVGPRANEKLFF; CDR3nt: TGTGCCAGCAGCGTTGGACCGAGGGCTAATGAAAAACTGTTTTTT
j_gene: TRBJ1-2; abundance: .; v_gene: TRBV5-1; d_gene: TRBD1; len: 15; CDR3aa: CVSSIGTGDGYGYTF; CDR3nt: TGCGTCAGCAGCATCGGGACAGGGGACGGCTATGGCTACACCTTC
j_gene: TRBJ2-1; abundance: .; v_gene: TRBV6-6; d_gene: .; len: 16; CDR3aa: CASSYEGVPSYNEQFF; CDR3nt: TGTGCCAGCAGTTATGAGGGGGTCCCCTCCTACAATGAGCAGTTCTTC
j_gene: TRBJ2-3; abundance: .; v_gene: TRBV11-1; d_gene: TRBD1; len: 14; CDR3aa: CASSSDRGTDTQYF; CDR3nt: TGTGCCAGCAGCTCGGACAGGGGCACAGATACGCAGTATTTT
j_gene: TRBJ1-4; abundance: .; v_gene: TRBV30; d_gene: .; len: 15; CDR3aa: CAWSVSRGANEKLFF; CDR3nt: TGTGCCTGGAGTGTAAGCAGGGGCGCTAATGAAAAACTGTTTTTT
j_gene: TRBJ1-3; abundance: once; v_gene: TRBV15; d_gene: TRBD1; len: 17; CDR3aa: CATSPRTGSFSGNTIYF; CDR3nt: TGTGCCACCAGCCCGAGGACAGGGTCTTTCTCTGGAAACACCATATATTTT
j_gene: TRBJ1-2; abundance: .; v_gene: TRBV30; d_gene: .; len: 12; CDR3aa: CAWSGTNYGYTF; CDR3nt: TGTGCCTGGAGCGGGACTAACTATGGCTACACCTTC
j_gene: TRBJ2-7; abundance: .; v_gene: TRBV4-1; d_gene: .; len: 16; CDR3aa: CASSQAYPRGSYEQYF; CDR3nt: TGCGCCAGCAGCCAAGCCTACCCAAGGGGCTCCTACGAGCAGTACTTC
j_gene: TRBJ1-2; abundance: .; v_gene: TRBV7-2; d_gene: .; len: 14; CDR3aa: CASSLGASNYGYTF; CDR3nt: TGTGCCAGCAGCCTAGGGGCCTCTAACTATGGCTACACCTTC
j_gene: TRBJ1-6; abundance: .; v_gene: TRBV19; d_gene: TRBD1; len: 14; CDR3aa: CASSPTGRNSPLHF; CDR3nt: TGTGCCAGTAGTCCGACAGGGCGGAATTCACCCCTCCACTTT
j_gene: TRBJ2-7; abundance: .; v_gene: TRBV19; d_gene: TRBD1; len: 13; CDR3aa: CASSLGQGYEQYF; CDR3nt: TGTGCCAGTAGCCTAGGACAGGGCTACGAGCAGTACTTC
j_gene: TRBJ1-4; abundance: .; v_gene: TRBV2; d_gene: .; len: 15; CDR3aa: CASSERATRREKLFF; CDR3nt: TGTGCCAGCAGTGAGCGGGCAACTCGCCGTGAAAAACTGTTTTTT
j_gene: TRBJ1-4; abundance: .; v_gene: TRBV2; d_gene: TRBD1; len: 13; CDR3aa: CASSWDRGEKLFF; CDR3nt: TGTGCCAGCAGTTGGGACAGGGGTGAAAAACTGTTTTTT
j_gene: TRBJ2-7; abundance: .; v_gene: TRBV30; d_gene: TRBD2; len: 15; CDR3aa: CAWSLGLAGPYEQYF; CDR3nt: TGTGCCTGGTCCTTAGGCCTAGCGGGACCCTACGAGCAGTACTTC
j_gene: TRBJ2-5; abundance: .; v_gene: TRBV7-2; d_gene: TRBD1; len: 15; CDR3aa: CASSFPGQGKETQYF; CDR3nt: TGTGCCAGCAGTTTTCCGGGACAGGGGAAAGAGACCCAGTACTTC
j_gene: TRBJ1-2; abundance: .; v_gene: TRBV19; d_gene: .; len: 13; CDR3aa: CASSPDEAYGYTF; CDR3nt: TGTGCCAGTAGCCCTGACGAGGCCTATGGCTACACCTTC
j_gene: TRBJ1-1; abundance: .; v_gene: TRBV7-8; d_gene: TRBD1; len: 15; CDR3aa: CASSLPGTGGTEAFF; CDR3nt: TGTGCCAGCAGCTTACCCGGGACAGGAGGTACTGAAGCTTTCTTT